These T cell receptor beta chains were read from a single sample in a study of T cells after posttransplantation cyclophosphamide. The method was immunoSEQ multiplex PCR; TCRdb's version includes in-frame clones alone and lacks a portion of them. The counts give about 5,400 clones, none of them seen only once; 25% is held by the top ten. The sample here was PBMCs, taken roughly 380 days after allogeneic stem cell transplant with posttransplant cyclophosphamide. The receptor source for this set is a male patient aged 60-69 years who received an allogeneic stem cell transplant from a related donor, was CMV-positive, and had acute GVHD only. Some T cells may have come from the graft donor. The CDR3 runs from the conserved cysteine through the conserved F or W. A D gene is named only where the DNA matches it firmly. A row's size may be missing; if present it is once, few, many or a size class.

>TRBD1|14|many|TRBV7-2|TRBJ1-4
CASSSQGANEKLFF
TGTGCCAGCAGCTCACAGGGGGCTAATGAAAAACTGTTTTTT
>TRBD1|15|many|TRBV28|TRBJ1-5
CASSKNTGASGPQHF
TGTGCCAGCAGTAAGAATACAGGGGCTTCAGGACCCCAGCATTTT
>TRBD1|16|few|TRBV15|TRBJ2-5
CATSTTGTGGSETQYF
TGTGCCACCAGCACAACCGGGACAGGGGGCTCGGAGACCCAGTACTTC
>.|13|many|TRBV7-2|TRBJ2-3
CASSPTYTDTQYF
TGTGCCAGCAGCCCCACCTATACAGATACGCAGTATTTT
>.|12|many|TRBV5-1|TRBJ2-1
CASSFGGAGWFF
TGCGCCAGCAGCTTCGGCGGGGCTGGATGGTTCTTC
>.|15|medium-sized|TRBV6-1|TRBJ1-1
CASSETWTANTEAFF
TGTGCCAGCAGTGAAACCTGGACAGCGAACACTGAAGCTTTCTTT
>TRBD2|15|many|TRBV27|TRBJ2-2
CASSGTNSNTGELFF
TGTGCCAGCAGTGGGACTAATTCGAACACCGGGGAGCTGTTTTTT
>.|13|many|TRBV15|TRBJ1-4
CATSRDREGRPFF
TGTGCCACCAGCAGAGATAGGGAGGGACGACCTTTTTTT
>TRBD1|15|many|TRBV5-1|TRBJ2-7
CASSFRTGGFYEQYF
TGCGCCAGCAGCTTCAGGACAGGGGGCTTCTACGAGCAGTACTTC
>TRBD2|17|many|TRBV4-2|TRBJ2-1
CASSQDTQRGGPVEQFF
TGTGCCAGCAGCCAAGATACCCAGCGGGGGGGCCCGGTTGAGCAGTTCTTC
>TRBD1|18|many|TRBV4-2|TRBJ1-1
CASSQDRGQGRVNTEAFF
TGTGCCAGCAGCCAAGATAGGGGACAGGGAAGGGTGAACACTGAAGCTTTCTTT
>.|15|many|TRBV7-9|TRBJ1-2
CASSLPGSGSMRYTF
TGTGCCAGCAGCTTACCGGGTTCGGGGTCCATGAGGTACACCTTC
>.|14|many|TRBV11-2|TRBJ1-4
CASRWAEVNEKLFF
TGTGCCAGCAGATGGGCTGAAGTTAATGAAAAACTGTTTTTT
>TRBD1|15|many|TRBV29-1|TRBJ2-2
CSVHDRGANTGELFF
TGCAGCGTTCACGACAGGGGCGCGAACACCGGGGAGCTGTTTTTT
>.|15|many|TRBV9|TRBJ2-2
CASSVGRRNTGELFF
TGTGCCAGCAGCGTAGGTCGGAGAAACACCGGGGAGCTGTTTTTT
>.|13|medium-sized|TRBV19|TRBJ2-7
CASSIPGSYEQYF
TGTGCCAGTAGTATCCCGGGGTCCTACGAGCAGTACTTC
>.|12|many|TRBV7-2|TRBJ2-1
CASSPNTNEQFF
TGTGCCAGCAGCCCAAACACAAATGAGCAGTTCTTC
>.|13|many|TRBV6-1|TRBJ2-7
CASSESGVSEQYF
TGTGCCAGCAGTGAATCCGGGGTAAGCGAGCAGTACTTC
>TRBD2|19|many|TRBV10-3|TRBJ2-1
CAISESPYLLAGEANEQFF
TGTGCCATCAGTGAGTCCCCTTACCTACTAGCGGGGGAAGCCAATGAGCAGTTCTTC
>.|17|many|TRBV5-1|TRBJ2-7
CASSPLSQGYQNYEQYF
TGCGCCAGCAGCCCTCTTTCACAGGGATACCAGAACTACGAGCAGTACTTC
>TRBD1|15|many|TRBV28|TRBJ1-5
CASRGDRVSNQPQHF
TGTGCCAGCAGAGGGGACAGGGTTAGCAATCAGCCCCAGCATTTT
>.|16|many|TRBV10-3|TRBJ2-2
CAISVPSPPNTGELFF
TGTGCCATCAGTGTCCCGAGTCCTCCGAACACCGGGGAGCTGTTTTTT
>TRBD2|19|many|TRBV9|TRBJ2-1
CASSVGLVGTTSSYNEQFF
TGTGCCAGCAGCGTAGGGCTTGTGGGGACTACCTCCTCCTACAATGAGCAGTTCTTC
>.|13|many|TRBV5-4|TRBJ2-1
CASSLGQGNEQFF
TGTGCCAGCAGCTTGGGTCAGGGGAATGAGCAGTTCTTC
>TRBD1|17|medium-sized|TRBV19|TRBJ1-1
CASRPAGGYVRNTEAFF
TGTGCCAGTAGGCCGGCAGGGGGCTACGTGAGGAACACTGAAGCTTTCTTT
>.|13|many|TRBV19|TRBJ2-2
CASSILFGGELFF
TGTGCCAGTAGTATTCTTTTCGGCGGGGAGCTGTTTTTT
>.|15|many|TRBV28|TRBJ1-2
CASSFGGGRRKGYTF
TGTGCCAGCAGTTTTGGGGGGGGGCGCCGTAAGGGCTACACCTTC
>TRBD1|13|many|TRBV6-6|TRBJ1-2
CASSSAGGYGYTF
TGTGCCAGCAGTTCGGCAGGGGGCTATGGCTACACCTTC
>TRBD2|13|medium-sized|TRBV11-2|TRBJ2-1
CASSLGDYYEQFF
TGTGCCAGCAGCTTAGGGGACTATTATGAGCAGTTCTTC
>TRBD1|15|many|TRBV7-2|TRBJ2-1
CASSLRTGDYNEQFF
TGTGCCAGCAGCCTTCGGACAGGGGACTACAATGAGCAGTTCTTC
>.|13|many|TRBV5-1|TRBJ1-2
CASSLQQGSGYTF
TGCGCCAGCAGCTTACAGCAGGGCTCTGGCTACACCTTC
>.|11|many|TRBV5-1|TRBJ2-5
CASSLQETQYF
TGCGCCAGCAGCCTACAAGAGACCCAGTACTTC
>.|14|many|TRBV27|TRBJ2-4
CASSLHRDPNIQYF
TGTGCCAGCAGTCTACACAGGGATCCAAACATTCAGTACTTC
>.|16|many|TRBV14|TRBJ2-1
CASSARRDIRSNEQFF
TGTGCCAGCAGCGCTCGCCGGGACATTAGGTCGAATGAGCAGTTCTTC
>.|15|many|TRBV5-1|TRBJ2-3
CASSPFGDTLDTQYF
TGCGCCAGCAGCCCCTTCGGGGACACGCTTGATACGCAGTATTTT
>TRBD2|15|many|TRBV5-1|TRBJ2-1
CASSSLAGVVDEQFF
TGCGCCAGCAGCTCCCTAGCGGGAGTGGTAGATGAGCAGTTCTTC
>.|14|many|TRBV6-1|TRBJ2-2
CASSEGLNTGELFF
TGTGCCAGCAGTGAAGGACTGAACACCGGGGAGCTGTTTTTT
>TRBD1|15|medium-sized|TRBV29-1|TRBJ2-4
CSVEDPDRDLNIQYF
TGCAGCGTTGAAGACCCGGACAGGGATTTAAACATTCAGTACTTC
>TRBD1|15|many|TRBV18|TRBJ1-4
CASSPADRANEKLFF
TGTGCCAGCTCACCAGCTGACAGGGCCAATGAAAAACTGTTTTTT
>.|14|few|TRBV5-1|TRBJ1-6
CASRSDRDNSPLHF
TGCGCCAGCAGATCAGACAGAGACAATTCACCCCTCCACTTT
>TRBD2|16|many|TRBV2|TRBJ2-1
CASSLRLALSYNEQFF
TGTGCCAGCAGTCTTAGACTAGCGCTTTCCTACAATGAGCAGTTCTTC
>.|12|many|TRBV5-1|TRBJ2-1
CASSLAAATQFF
TGCGCCAGCAGCTTGGCTGCGGCCACCCAGTTCTTC
>TRBD1|14|many|TRBV6-4|TRBJ2-1
CASSAMDRSNEQFF
TGTGCCAGCAGTGCCATGGACAGGAGCAATGAGCAGTTCTTC
>TRBD1|20|many|TRBV2|TRBJ2-2
CASSVGDRVSEGPNTGELFF
TGTGCCAGCAGTGTTGGGGACAGGGTAAGTGAAGGTCCCAACACCGGGGAGCTGTTTTTT
>.|15|few|TRBV14|TRBJ1-1
CASSHTSPGDTEAFF
TGTGCCAGCAGCCACACATCCCCCGGGGACACTGAAGCTTTCTTT
>TRBD2|15|few|TRBV5-1|TRBJ2-7
CASSLAAGETYEQYF
TGCGCCAGCAGCTTGGCCGCGGGGGAAACCTACGAGCAGTACTTC
>.|16|many|TRBV15|TRBJ2-2
CATSRDLVGATGELFF
TGTGCCACCAGCAGAGATCTAGTGGGGGCCACCGGGGAGCTGTTTTTT
>.|12|many|TRBV2|TRBJ2-7
CASTRAAYEQYF
TGTGCCAGCACCAGAGCGGCCTACGAGCAGTACTTC
>TRBD1|13|many|TRBV29-1|TRBJ2-1
CSVGITGGNEQFF
TGCAGCGTTGGAATTACAGGGGGAAATGAGCAGTTCTTC
>TRBD1|16|many|TRBV9|TRBJ1-1
CASSVGGTGVRTEAFF
TGTGCCAGCAGCGTAGGTGGCACAGGGGTAAGGACTGAAGCTTTCTTT
>.|14|many|TRBV6-1|TRBJ1-5
CASSVGRSNQPQHF
TGTGCCAGCTCCGTCGGGAGGAGCAATCAGCCCCAGCATTTT
>.|15|many|TRBV5-1|TRBJ2-1
CASGSSWSSYNEQFF
TGCGCCAGCGGCAGTTCTTGGAGCTCCTACAATGAGCAGTTCTTC
>.|16|many|TRBV27|TRBJ2-7
CASSPRWRQGSYEQYF
TGTGCCAGCAGCCCACGCTGGCGGCAGGGCTCCTACGAGCAGTACTTC
>.|16|many|TRBV27|TRBJ1-1
CASSTTSRRLNTEAFF
TGTGCCAGCAGTACAACCTCAAGGCGGTTGAACACTGAAGCTTTCTTT
>.|13|many|TRBV6-1|TRBJ1-2
CASSLREDYGYTF
TGTGCCAGCAGCCTCAGGGAGGACTATGGCTACACCTTC
>.|12|.|TRBV30|TRBJ1-6
CASAGNNSPLHF
TGTGCCAGCGCAGGGAACAATTCACCCCTCCACTTT
>TRBD1|17|many|TRBV5-1|TRBJ2-7
CASSLGRTGLLGYEQYF
TGCGCCAGCAGCTTGGGCCGGACAGGGTTGTTAGGTTACGAGCAGTACTTC
>.|13|many|TRBV28|TRBJ1-1
CASSPTTNTEAFF
TGTGCCAGCAGCCCAACAACGAACACTGAAGCTTTCTTT
>TRBD1|16|many|TRBV4-3|TRBJ1-4
CASSHPLGTANEKLFF
TGCGCCAGCAGCCACCCCCTGGGGACAGCTAATGAAAAACTGTTTTTT
>.|15|many|TRBV7-2|TRBJ1-2
CASRFRDTPLNGYTF
TGTGCCAGCAGGTTTCGGGACACCCCTTTGAATGGCTACACCTTC